This is a list of T cell receptor beta chains from one sample in a study of blood T cell repertoires in COVID-19. The data were produced by immunoSEQ multiplex PCR, yet TCRdb's version contains in-frame clones alone and is incomplete. The sample has approximately 250,000 clones, approximately 88% seen once. Sequenced material: PBMCs or T cells enriched from blood (not recorded which). Source of these receptors: a woman between 40 and 55 years old with acute COVID-19. CDR3s include the opening cysteine and the closing phenylalanine or tryptophan. Fields, in order: CDR3 length, clone size, J gene, V gene, D gene, CDR3 DNA, CDR3 protein. The D gene is left open where the match is weak. Size is stated for part of the rows, as once, few or many counts, or as a class when the clone is expanded.

>14|NA|TRBJ2-7|TRBV28|NA
TGTGCCAGCAGTGGACCGACAGACTCCTACGAGCAGTACTTC
CASSGPTDSYEQYF
>16|NA|TRBJ2-1|TRBV24-1|TRBD2
TGTGCCACCAGTGATTTGCAGGGCGGGAGAGGTAATGAGCAGTTCTTC
CATSDLQGGRGNEQFF
>15|NA|TRBJ2-2|TRBV11-2|TRBD1
TGTGCCAGCAGCAACCGACAGGGTAGGACCGGGGAGCTGTTTTTT
CASSNRQGRTGELFF
>15|few|TRBJ2-2|TRBV9|NA
TGTGCCAGCAGCGCCCGGTCCCTGAACACCGGGGAGCTGTTTTTT
CASSARSLNTGELFF
>14|NA|TRBJ1-6|TRBV3-1/TRBV3-2|TRBD1
TGTGCCAGCAGCCAAGGACAGGGGAATTCACCCCTCCACTTT
CASSQGQGNSPLHF
>14|NA|TRBJ2-1|TRBV18|NA
TGTGCCAGCTCACCAATGGGGGCTGGTGCGGAGCAGTTCTTC
CASSPMGAGAEQFF
>14|NA|TRBJ2-3|TRBV5-1|NA
TGCGCCAGCAGCTCGCTCGGAGTCACAGATACGCAGTATTTT
CASSSLGVTDTQYF
>15|NA|TRBJ1-6|TRBV7-6|TRBD1
TGTGCCAGCAGCCCCGAGACAGGGGGCAGATCACCCCTCCACTTT
CASSPETGGRSPLHF
>12|few|TRBJ1-5|TRBV12-5|NA
TGTGCTAGTGGTACACTAATTGGGCCCCAGCATTTT
CASGTLIGPQHF
>16|NA|TRBJ2-5|TRBV28|TRBD1
TGTGCCAGCAGTCCCGCCCAAGGACAGGGAGGAGAGACCCAGTACTTC
CASSPAQGQGGETQYF
>16|NA|TRBJ1-2|TRBV5-4|TRBD1
TGTGCCAGCAGCTTCGTATCCGGGACAGGGGGCCTTGGCTACACCTTC
CASSFVSGTGGLGYTF
>15|NA|TRBJ1-3|TRBV7-3|TRBD1
TGTGCCAGCAGCTTAACGGGACAGGATTCAAACACCATATATTTT
CASSLTGQDSNTIYF
>20|NA|TRBJ2-1|TRBV19|TRBD2
TGTGCCAGTAGTATCCCCTCACTGAGCCGGGAGGGCTGGTCCTACAATGAGCAGTTCTTC
CASSIPSLSREGWSYNEQFF
>17|NA|TRBJ1-5|TRBV2|NA
TGTGCCAGCAGCCGCCGGGACACGCTTTATAGCAATCAGCCCCAGCATTTT
CASSRRDTLYSNQPQHF
>15|NA|TRBJ2-2|TRBV19|TRBD2
TGTGCCAGTAGTATTGGCGCTAGCGGGATCGGGGAGCTGTTTTTT
CASSIGASGIGELFF
>14|NA|TRBJ1-2|TRBV5-1|NA
TGCGCCAGCAGCTTGGAAGGTACGGGCTATGGCTACACCTTC
CASSLEGTGYGYTF
>13|NA|TRBJ1-1|TRBV5-1|NA
TGCGCCAGCAGCTTGGTAGGGGACACTGAAGCTTTCTTT
CASSLVGDTEAFF
>15|NA|TRBJ1-3|TRBV3-1/TRBV3-2|NA
TGTGCCAGCAGCCAACTTCTAGTCTCTGGAAACACCATATATTTT
CASSQLLVSGNTIYF
>16|NA|TRBJ1-1|TRBV25-1|NA
TGTGCCAGCAGTGCCGGGACTAGTAGCGGGGACACTGAAGCTTTCTTT
CASSAGTSSGDTEAFF
>17|NA|TRBJ1-5|TRBV18|TRBD1
TGTGCCAGCTCACCACGAGAGACAGGGGATCGTGATCAGCCCCAGCATTTT
CASSPRETGDRDQPQHF
>17|NA|TRBJ1-1|TRBV5-1|NA
TGCGCCAGCAGCTTGGACCCCTCAGGGGCAGGGAACACTGAAGCTTTCTTT
CASSLDPSGAGNTEAFF
>14|NA|TRBJ1-6|TRBV4-3|NA
TGCGCCAGCAGCCAAGCGGGGGGGAACTCACCCCTCCACTTT
CASSQAGGNSPLHF
>13|NA|TRBJ2-1|TRBV19|NA
TGTGCCAGTGGAAGCTCTAGGATCAATGAGCAGTTCTTC
CASGSSRINEQFF
>16|NA|TRBJ1-5|TRBV28|NA
TGTGCCAGCAGTCCGGGGGGTGGGGGAGGATTACAGCCCCAGCATTTT
CASSPGGGGGLQPQHF
>15|NA|TRBJ1-3|TRBV7-2|NA
TGTGCCAGCAGCACCAACAGCTACTCTGGAAACACCATATATTTT
CASSTNSYSGNTIYF
>14|NA|TRBJ1-1|TRBV12-5|NA
TGTGCTAGTGGACGGGCCTCAGGGAGGACTGAAGCTTTCTTT
CASGRASGRTEAFF
>15|NA|TRBJ1-4|TRBV5-1|NA
TGCGCCAGCAGCTTAACTACAGGGAGTGGTGAAAAACTGTTTTTT
CASSLTTGSGEKLFF
>15|NA|TRBJ1-6|TRBV18|TRBD1
TGTGCCAGCTCACTAAAATGGACAGGCGATTCACCCCTCCACTTT
CASSLKWTGDSPLHF
>18|NA|TRBJ2-5|TRBV28|TRBD1
TGTGCCAGCAGTTCGACAGGGGCTAAGGGTTTTCGACGGGAGACCCAGTACTTC
CASSSTGAKGFRRETQYF
>13|NA|TRBJ1-1|TRBV5-1|TRBD1
TGCGCCAGCACCGGGACAGGGAACACTGAAGCTTTCTTT
CASTGTGNTEAFF
>17|NA|TRBJ1-4|TRBV15|TRBD1
TGTGCCACCAGCAGACAGGGGGCCGGAGTTACTAATGAAAAACTGTTTTTT
CATSRQGAGVTNEKLFF
>17|once|TRBJ2-1|TRBV24-1|TRBD2
TGTGCCACCAGTGATCGGGGACTAGCGGCGGGGGGCAATGAGCAGTTCTTC
CATSDRGLAAGGNEQFF
>18|NA|TRBJ2-1|TRBV28|NA
TGTGCCAGCAGTCCTTTGGGAGTGAGAGGAGATTCCTACAATGAGCAGTTCTTC
CASSPLGVRGDSYNEQFF
>14|NA|TRBJ2-5|TRBV27|TRBD1
TGTGCCAGCGGAGGAACAGGGGGCGGAGAGACCCAGTACTTC
CASGGTGGGETQYF
>18|NA|TRBJ2-7|TRBV5-1|NA
TGCGCCAGCAGCCCCGAAATAATAGCAGCGGGACAAACCTACGAGCAGTACTTC
CASSPEIIAAGQTYEQYF
>16|NA|TRBJ2-1|TRBV15|TRBD2
TGTGCCACCAGCAGAGACCTAGCGGGGGGCTACAATGAGCAGTTCTTC
CATSRDLAGGYNEQFF
>17|NA|TRBJ1-6|TRBV13|TRBD1
TGTGCCAGCAGCGCTCGGGACAGGGAGTTTCCTAATTCACCCCTCCACTTT
CASSARDREFPNSPLHF
>15|once|TRBJ2-5|TRBV4-3|TRBD1
TGCGCCAGCAGCCACGGGGACAGGGGCGAAGAGACCCAGTACTTC
CASSHGDRGEETQYF
>15|NA|TRBJ1-1|TRBV19|TRBD1
TGTGCCAGTAGGGAAACAGGGGTCACGGACACTGAAGCTTTCTTT
CASRETGVTDTEAFF
>15|NA|TRBJ1-1|TRBV7-9|TRBD1
TGTGCCAGCAGCTGGGACAGTCTTCTTGGTTCTGAAGCTTTCTTT
CASSWDSLLGSEAFF
>11|NA|TRBJ2-7|TRBV5-4|NA
TGTGCCAGCAGCTCGAGCTACGAGCAGTACTTC
CASSSSYEQYF